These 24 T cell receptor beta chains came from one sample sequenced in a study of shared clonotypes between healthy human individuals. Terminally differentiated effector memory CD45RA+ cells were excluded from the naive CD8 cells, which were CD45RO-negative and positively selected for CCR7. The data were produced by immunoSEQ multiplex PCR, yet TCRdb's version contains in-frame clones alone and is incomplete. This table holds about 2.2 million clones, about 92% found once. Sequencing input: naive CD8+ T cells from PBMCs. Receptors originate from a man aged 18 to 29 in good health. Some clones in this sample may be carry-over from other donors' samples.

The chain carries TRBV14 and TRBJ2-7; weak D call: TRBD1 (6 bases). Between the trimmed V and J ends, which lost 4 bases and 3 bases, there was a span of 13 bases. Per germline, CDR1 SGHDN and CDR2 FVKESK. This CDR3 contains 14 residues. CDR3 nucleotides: TGTGCCAGCAGCCCAACCGGGACAAACTACGAGCAGTACTTC. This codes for CASSPTGTNYEQYF. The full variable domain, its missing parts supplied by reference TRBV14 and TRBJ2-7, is EAGVTQFPSHSVIEKGQTVTLRCDPISGHDNLYWYRRVMGKEIKFLLHFVKESKQDESGMPNNRFLAERTGGTYSTLKVQPAELEDSGVYFCASSPTGTNYEQYFGPGTRLTVT.

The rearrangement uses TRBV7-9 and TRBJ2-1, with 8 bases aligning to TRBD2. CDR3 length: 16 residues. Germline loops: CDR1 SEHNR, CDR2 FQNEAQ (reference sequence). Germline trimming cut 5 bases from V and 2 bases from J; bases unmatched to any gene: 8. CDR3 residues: CASSPGISGAYNEQFF. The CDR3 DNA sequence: TGTGCCAGCAGCCCGGGAATTAGCGGGGCCTACAATGAGCAGTTCTTC.

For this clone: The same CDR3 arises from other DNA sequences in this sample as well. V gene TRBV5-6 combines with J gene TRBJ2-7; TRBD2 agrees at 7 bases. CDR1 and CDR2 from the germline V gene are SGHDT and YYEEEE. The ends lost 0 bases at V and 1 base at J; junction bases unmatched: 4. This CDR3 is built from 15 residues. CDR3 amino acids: CASSLDPSGSYEQYF. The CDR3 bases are TGTGCCAGCAGCTTGGATCCTAGCGGTTCCTACGAGCAGTACTTC.

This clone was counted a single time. The CDR3 spells CASSSVERGVYEQYF. The CDR3 DNA reads TGTGCCAGCAGCTCCGTCGAGCGGGGGGTCTACGAGCAGTACTTC. This chain joins TRBV7-9 and TRBJ2-7, with 9 bases identical to TRBD2. The CDR3 is made up of 15 amino acids. Germline lookup yields CDR1 SEHNR and CDR2 FQNEAQ (reference sequence). V trimming: 4 bases; J trimming: 3 bases; junction bases outside the gene matches: 7.

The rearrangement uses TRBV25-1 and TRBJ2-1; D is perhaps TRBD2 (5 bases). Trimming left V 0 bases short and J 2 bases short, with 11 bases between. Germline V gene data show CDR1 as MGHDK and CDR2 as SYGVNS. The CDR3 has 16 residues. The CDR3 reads CASSEYVGSPYNEQFF. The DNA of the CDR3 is TGTGCCAGCAGTGAATATGTGGGGAGCCCCTACAATGAGCAGTTCTTC. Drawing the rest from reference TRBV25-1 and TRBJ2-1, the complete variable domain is EADIYQTPRYLVIGTGKKITLECSQTMGHDKMYWYQQDPGMELHLIHYSYGVNSTEKGDLSSESTVSRIRTEHFPLTLESARPSHTSQYLCASSEYVGSPYNEQFFGPGTRLTVL.

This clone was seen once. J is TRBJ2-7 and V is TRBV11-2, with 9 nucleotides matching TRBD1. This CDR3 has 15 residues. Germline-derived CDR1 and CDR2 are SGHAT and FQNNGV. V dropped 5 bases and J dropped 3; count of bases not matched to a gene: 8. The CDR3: CASSGSGTGNYEQYF. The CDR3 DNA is TGTGCCAGCAGCGGATCAGGGACAGGGAACTACGAGCAGTACTTC.

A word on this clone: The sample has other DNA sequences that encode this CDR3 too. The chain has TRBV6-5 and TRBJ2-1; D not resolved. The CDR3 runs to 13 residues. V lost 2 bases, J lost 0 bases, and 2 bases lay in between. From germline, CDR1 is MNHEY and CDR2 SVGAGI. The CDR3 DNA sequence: TGTGCCAGCAGTTACGCCTCCTACAATGAGCAGTTCTTC. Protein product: CASSYASYNEQFF.

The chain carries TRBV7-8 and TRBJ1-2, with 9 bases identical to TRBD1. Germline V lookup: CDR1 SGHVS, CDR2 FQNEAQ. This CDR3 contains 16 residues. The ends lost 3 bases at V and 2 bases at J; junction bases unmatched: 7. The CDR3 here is CASSFPGTGLNYGYTF. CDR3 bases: TGTGCCAGCAGCTTTCCCGGGACAGGGCTCAACTATGGCTACACCTTC.

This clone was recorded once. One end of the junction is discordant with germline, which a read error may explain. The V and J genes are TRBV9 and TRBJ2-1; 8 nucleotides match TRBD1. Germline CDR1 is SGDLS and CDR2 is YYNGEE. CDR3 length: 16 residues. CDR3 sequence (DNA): TGTGCCAGCAGCGTCACCGGGACAGGCTCCCACAATGAGCAGTTCTTC. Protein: CASSVTGTGSHNEQFF.

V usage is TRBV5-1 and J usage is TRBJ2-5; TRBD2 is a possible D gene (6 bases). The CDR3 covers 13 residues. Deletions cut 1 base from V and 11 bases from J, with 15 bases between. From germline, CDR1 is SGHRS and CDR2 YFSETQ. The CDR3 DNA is TGCGCCAGCAGCTTGATTTGGGGGGACTTGCAGTACTTC. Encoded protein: CASSLIWGDLQYF.

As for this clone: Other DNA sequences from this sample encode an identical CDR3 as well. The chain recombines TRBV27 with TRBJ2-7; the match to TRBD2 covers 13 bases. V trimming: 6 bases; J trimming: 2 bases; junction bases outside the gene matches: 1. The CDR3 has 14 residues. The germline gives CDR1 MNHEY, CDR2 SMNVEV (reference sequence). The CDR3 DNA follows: TGTGCCAGCAGCACTAGCGGGAGGGCCTACGAGCAGTACTTC. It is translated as CASSTSGRAYEQYF.

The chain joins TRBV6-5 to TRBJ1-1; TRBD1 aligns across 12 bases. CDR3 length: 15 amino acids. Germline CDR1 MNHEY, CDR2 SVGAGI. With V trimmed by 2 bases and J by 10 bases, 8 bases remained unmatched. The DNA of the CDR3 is TGTGCCAGCAGTTACGAAGGGACAGGGGGCGCGGGAGCTTTCTTT. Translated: CASSYEGTGGAGAFF.

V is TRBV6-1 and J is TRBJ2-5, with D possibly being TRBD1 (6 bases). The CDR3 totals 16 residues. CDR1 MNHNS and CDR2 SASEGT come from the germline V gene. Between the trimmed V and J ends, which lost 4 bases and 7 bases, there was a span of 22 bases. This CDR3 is CASSAGSTGPWRTQYF. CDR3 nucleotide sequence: TGTGCCAGCAGTGCTGGGTCGACAGGCCCATGGCGGACCCAGTACTTC.

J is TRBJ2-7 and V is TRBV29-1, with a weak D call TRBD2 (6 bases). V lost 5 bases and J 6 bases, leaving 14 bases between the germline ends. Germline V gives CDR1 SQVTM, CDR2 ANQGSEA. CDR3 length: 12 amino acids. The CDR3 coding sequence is TGCAGCGTTCCTGAAATGGGGGGCGAGCAGTACTTC. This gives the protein CSVPEMGGEQYF.

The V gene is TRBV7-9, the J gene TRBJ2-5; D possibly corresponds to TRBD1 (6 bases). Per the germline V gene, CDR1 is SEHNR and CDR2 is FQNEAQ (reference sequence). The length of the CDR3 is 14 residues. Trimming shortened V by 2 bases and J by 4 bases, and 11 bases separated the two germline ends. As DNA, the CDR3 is TGTGCCAGCAGCTTACAGGGACATCTAGAGACCCAGTACTTC. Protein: CASSLQGHLETQYF.

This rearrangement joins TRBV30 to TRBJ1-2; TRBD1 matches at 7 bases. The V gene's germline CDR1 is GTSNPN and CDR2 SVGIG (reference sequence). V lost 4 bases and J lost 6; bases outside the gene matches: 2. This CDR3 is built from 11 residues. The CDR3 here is CAWTRGNGYTF. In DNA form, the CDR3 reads TGTGCCTGGACCAGGGGGAATGGCTACACCTTC. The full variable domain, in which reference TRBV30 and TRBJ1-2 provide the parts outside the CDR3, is SQTIHQWPATLVQPVGSPLSLECTVEGTSNPNLYWYRQAAGRGLQLLFYSVGIGQISSEVPQNLSASRPQDRQFILSSKKLLLSDSGFYLCAWTRGNGYTFGSGTRLTVV.

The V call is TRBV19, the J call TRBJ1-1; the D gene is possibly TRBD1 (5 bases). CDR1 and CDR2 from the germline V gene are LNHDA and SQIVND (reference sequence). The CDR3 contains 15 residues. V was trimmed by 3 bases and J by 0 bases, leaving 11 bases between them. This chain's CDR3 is CASSMMGQMNTEAFF. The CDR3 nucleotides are TGTGCCAGTAGTATGATGGGGCAGATGAACACTGAAGCTTTCTTT.

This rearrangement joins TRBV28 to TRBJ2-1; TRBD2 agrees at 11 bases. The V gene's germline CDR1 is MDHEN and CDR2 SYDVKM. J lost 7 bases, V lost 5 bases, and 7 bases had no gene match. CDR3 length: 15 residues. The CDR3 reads CASSPLAGGRNEQFF. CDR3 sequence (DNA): TGTGCCAGCAGTCCCCTAGCGGGAGGCCGGAATGAGCAGTTCTTC. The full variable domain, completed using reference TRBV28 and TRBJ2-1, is DVKVTQSSRYLVKRTGEKVFLECVQDMDHENMFWYRQDPGLGLRLIYFSYDVKMKEKGDIPEGYSVSREKKERFSLILESASTNQTSMYLCASSPLAGGRNEQFFGPGTRLTVL.

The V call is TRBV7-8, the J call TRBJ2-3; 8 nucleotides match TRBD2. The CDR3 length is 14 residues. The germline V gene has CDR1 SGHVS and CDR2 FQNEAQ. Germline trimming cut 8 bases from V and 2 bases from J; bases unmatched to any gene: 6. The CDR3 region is CASDREGSTDTQYF. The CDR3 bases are TGTGCCAGCGATCGGGAGGGGTCCACAGATACGCAGTATTTT.

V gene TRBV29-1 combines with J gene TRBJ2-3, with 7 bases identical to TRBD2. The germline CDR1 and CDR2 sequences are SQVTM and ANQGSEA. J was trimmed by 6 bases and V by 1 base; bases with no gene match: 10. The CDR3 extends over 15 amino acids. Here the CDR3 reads CSVEGWLAGEDTQYF. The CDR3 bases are TGCAGCGTTGAAGGGTGGTTGGCGGGAGAGGATACGCAGTATTTT.

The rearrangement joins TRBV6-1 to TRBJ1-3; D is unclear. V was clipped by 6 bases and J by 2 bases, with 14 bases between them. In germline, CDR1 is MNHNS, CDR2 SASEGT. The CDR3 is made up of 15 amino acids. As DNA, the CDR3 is TGTGCCAGCAGCCTATTCCGCGCCCCTGGAAACACCATATATTTT. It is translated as CASSLFRAPGNTIYF.

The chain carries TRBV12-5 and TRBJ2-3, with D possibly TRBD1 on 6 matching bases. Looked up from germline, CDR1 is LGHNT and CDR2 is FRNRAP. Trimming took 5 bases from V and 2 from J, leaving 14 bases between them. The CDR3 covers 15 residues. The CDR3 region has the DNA TGTGCTAGTGGTCTCGACAGGATGCACACAGATACGCAGTATTTT. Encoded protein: CASGLDRMHTDTQYF.

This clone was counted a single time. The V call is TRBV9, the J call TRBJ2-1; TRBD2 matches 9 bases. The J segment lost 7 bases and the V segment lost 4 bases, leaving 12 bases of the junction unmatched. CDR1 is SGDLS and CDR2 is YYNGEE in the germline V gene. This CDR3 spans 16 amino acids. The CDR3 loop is CASSPPGTSNSNEQFF. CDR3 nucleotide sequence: TGTGCCAGCAGCCCACCCGGGACTAGCAATAGTAATGAGCAGTTCTTC.

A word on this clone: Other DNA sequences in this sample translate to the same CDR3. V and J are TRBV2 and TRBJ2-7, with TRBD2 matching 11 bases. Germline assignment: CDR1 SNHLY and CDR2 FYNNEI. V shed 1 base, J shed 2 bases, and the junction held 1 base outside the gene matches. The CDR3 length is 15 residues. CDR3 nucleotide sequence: TGTGCCAGCAGTGAAGGACTAGCGGGAACCTACGAGCAGTACTTC. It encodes CASSEGLAGTYEQYF.